A selection of T cell receptor beta chains follows, all from one sample in a study of ipilimumab plus nivolumab after autologous stem cell transplantation. Some clones are missing from TCRdb's copy, which holds only in-frame ones; the method was immunoSEQ multiplex PCR. Of tens of thousands of clones in the sample, 65% to 85% are singletons; the top ten hold about 2.2%. The sequencing used PBMCs, collected in a trial of ipilimumab plus nivolumab as post-transplant consolidation. The receptor source for this set is a male donor with diffuse large B-cell lymphoma. CDR3s include the opening cysteine and the closing phenylalanine or tryptophan. Each record gives: V gene, J gene, D gene, clone size, CDR3 DNA, CDR3 protein. The D gene is left open where the match is weak. The size entry is marked missing in some rows and otherwise reads once, few, many or a size class.

>TRBV2|TRBJ2-2|TRBD1|-
TGTGCCAGCGACAGGGGAGCCTTTAACACCGGGGAGCTGTTTTTT
CASDRGAFNTGELFF
>TRBV27|TRBJ2-3|TRBD2|-
TGTGCCATCGGGGGGAGGGGCGGGGGAGATACGCAGTATTTT
CAIGGRGGGDTQYF
>TRBV2|TRBJ2-7|-|-
TGTGCCAGCAGTTTTGGACTGATAGGGTACGAGCAGTACTTC
CASSFGLIGYEQYF
>TRBV6-1|TRBJ1-2|-|-
TGTGCCAGCAGTGAGGGGAGTCTTACTTATGGCTACACCTTC
CASSEGSLTYGYTF
>TRBV2|TRBJ1-2|TRBD1|once
TGTGCCAGCGGCAGACAGGGGTGGGGCTACACCTTC
CASGRQGWGYTF
>TRBV19|TRBJ2-5|-|-
TGTGCCAGTAGTCAGCCCAACAGGGTAGAGACCCAGTACTTC
CASSQPNRVETQYF
>TRBV9|TRBJ2-7|TRBD1|-
TGTGCCAGCAGCGTAGGATCAGGGGGAAACGAGCAGTACTTC
CASSVGSGGNEQYF
>TRBV18|TRBJ2-7|TRBD2|-
TGTGCCAGCTCACCTAGCGGGGGAACCTACGAGCAGTACTTC
CASSPSGGTYEQYF
>TRBV7-6|TRBJ1-1|-|-
TGTGCCAGCAGCTTAGGGGAGGGCTACACTGAAGCTTTCTTT
CASSLGEGYTEAFF
>TRBV7-6|TRBJ1-1|TRBD1|-
TGTGCCAGCAGCGAGGGACAGGGGGCAGACACTGAAGCTTTCTTT
CASSEGQGADTEAFF
>TRBV18|TRBJ2-7|-|-
TGTGCCAGCTCACCAGGCAGGGGCTACGAGCAGTACTTC
CASSPGRGYEQYF
>TRBV14|TRBJ2-7|TRBD1|-
TGTGCCAGCAGCCAAGTTTTCGGCAGGGGGCGTGAGCAGTACTTC
CASSQVFGRGREQYF
>TRBV29-1|TRBJ1-5|-|few
TGCAGCGTTGGGAATTATAGCAATCAGCCCCAGCATTTT
CSVGNYSNQPQHF
>TRBV7-2|TRBJ1-2|TRBD1|-
TGTGCCAGCAGCTTCACAGGGGACGGGGGCTACACCTTC
CASSFTGDGGYTF
>TRBV5-1|TRBJ2-3|-|few
TGCGCCAGCAGCTTGGCCACAGATACGCAGTATTTT
CASSLATDTQYF
>TRBV10-2|TRBJ1-4|TRBD1|-
TGCGCCAGCAGCCAACAGGGGAGGAAGGAAAAACTGTTTTTT
CASSQQGRKEKLFF
>TRBV6-5|TRBJ2-5|-|-
TGTGCCAGCAGTTACGGGGCCGGGGAAGAGACCCAGTACTTC
CASSYGAGEETQYF
>TRBV7-9|TRBJ2-1|TRBD2|-
TGTGCCAGCAGCTCGCGGGGGGCTTTGGACAATGAGCAGTTCTTC
CASSSRGALDNEQFF
>TRBV6-5|TRBJ1-1|-|-
TGTGCCAGCAGTTACGGGGTACACATGAACACTGAAGCTTTCTTT
CASSYGVHMNTEAFF
>TRBV18|TRBJ1-2|TRBD1|-
TGTGCCAGCTCACCTCGAGACAGGGGGGATGGCTACACCTTC
CASSPRDRGDGYTF
>TRBV19|TRBJ1-5|-|-
TGTGCCAGTAGTATCGATCGGGGGATTGCCCAGCCCCAGCATTTT
CASSIDRGIAQPQHF
>TRBV7-8|TRBJ2-2|-|-
TGTGCCAGCAGCTTAGGACTGGATCTCACCGGGGAGCTGTTTTTT
CASSLGLDLTGELFF
>TRBV18|TRBJ2-3|-|-
TGTGCCAGCTCACCACCGAGGGGTAGCACAGATACGCAGTATTTT
CASSPPRGSTDTQYF
>TRBV10-3|TRBJ2-2|-|-
TGTGCCATCAGTGACGGCAGGGGTCCCAACACCGGGGAGCTGTTTTTT
CAISDGRGPNTGELFF
>TRBV6-6|TRBJ2-5|-|-
TGTGCCAGCTCAGGGGACTTCCGGGAGGAGACCCAGTACTTC
CASSGDFREETQYF
>TRBV2|TRBJ1-2|TRBD1|few
TGTGCCAACTCGGACAGGGGAACTAACTATGGCTACACCTTC
CANSDRGTNYGYTF
>TRBV29-1|TRBJ2-2|-|-
TGCAGCGCAGGGGACACCGGGGAGCTGTTTTTT
CSAGDTGELFF
>TRBV2|TRBJ2-3|TRBD2|-
TGTGCCAGCAGTGAGGACGGGGGGGTCTCCACAGATACGCAGTATTTT
CASSEDGGVSTDTQYF
>TRBV7-2|TRBJ1-5|-|-
TGTGCCAGCAGCCATGATGGGGTTAGCAATCAGCCCCAGCATTTT
CASSHDGVSNQPQHF
>TRBV6-6|TRBJ2-3|-|few
TGTGCCAGCAGTTACACCCCGGGGCCAGATACGCAGTATTTT
CASSYTPGPDTQYF
>TRBV5-1|TRBJ2-1|-|-
TGCGCCAGCAGCTTGGGTGTTAGCTTGGAATCTGAGCAGTTCTTC
CASSLGVSLESEQFF
>TRBV2|TRBJ1-2|TRBD1|-
TGTGCCAGCAGTGAAGGGCAGGGGGCTAACTATGGCTACACCTTC
CASSEGQGANYGYTF
>TRBV6-1|TRBJ1-1|-|-
TGTGCCAGCAGTGAAGGGCCCCGGGGAGCTTTCTTT
CASSEGPRGAFF
>TRBV7-6|TRBJ1-5|-|once
TGTGCCAGCAGCCCCGGGGGAGGTCAGCCCCAGCATTTT
CASSPGGGQPQHF
>TRBV6-5|TRBJ2-3|-|-
TGTGCCAGCAGCAACCTAGCCCCAGATACGCAGTATTTT
CASSNLAPDTQYF
>TRBV10-2|TRBJ1-6|-|-
TGCGCCAGCAGGGCAGGTCCATTAGATTCACCCCTCCACTTT
CASRAGPLDSPLHF
>TRBV10-3|TRBJ2-7|TRBD1|-
TGTGCCGTCGCTGGGACAGGGGACGAGCAGTACTTC
CAVAGTGDEQYF